This T cell receptor beta chain was documented in a study of response to subunit inactivated influenza vaccine. Study-level results: Authors suggested few new T cells are recruited by each seasonal influenza vaccination.

On this clonotype: The antigen is undetermined.

TCRdb called the RT-PCR reads again in MiXCR, with one record for every CDR3 protein. The profile shows about 540,000 distinct CDR3 sequences, under 25% of them singletons. These data also featured in a second study, about T cells expressing NK-cell markers. That investigation notes: In generating TCR beta cDNA, 5'RACE template switching with UMIs was used. Sorted CD3+CD56-NKG2C+, CD3+CD56+NKG2C+ and CD3+CD56+NKG2C- T cells supplied the TCR beta repertoires. Leadership of the CD3+CD56-NKG2C+ fraction also belonged to these clonotypes in a few donors.

Sample: CD4+ T cells sorted from PBMCs, taken 11 to 12 days after vaccination. The receptor was isolated from a man aged 50 to 59 who received an inactivated influenza vaccine.

CDR3 residues: CASRLTGRNTEAFF. CDR3 DNA sequence: TGTGCCAGCAGACTGACAGGGAGGAACACTGAAGCTTTCTTT. The V call is TRBV12-3 or TRBV12-4, the J call TRBJ1-1; 7 bases match TRBD1. Germline trimming cut 6 bases from V and 1 base from J; bases unmatched to any gene: 5. This CDR3 is built from 14 residues.